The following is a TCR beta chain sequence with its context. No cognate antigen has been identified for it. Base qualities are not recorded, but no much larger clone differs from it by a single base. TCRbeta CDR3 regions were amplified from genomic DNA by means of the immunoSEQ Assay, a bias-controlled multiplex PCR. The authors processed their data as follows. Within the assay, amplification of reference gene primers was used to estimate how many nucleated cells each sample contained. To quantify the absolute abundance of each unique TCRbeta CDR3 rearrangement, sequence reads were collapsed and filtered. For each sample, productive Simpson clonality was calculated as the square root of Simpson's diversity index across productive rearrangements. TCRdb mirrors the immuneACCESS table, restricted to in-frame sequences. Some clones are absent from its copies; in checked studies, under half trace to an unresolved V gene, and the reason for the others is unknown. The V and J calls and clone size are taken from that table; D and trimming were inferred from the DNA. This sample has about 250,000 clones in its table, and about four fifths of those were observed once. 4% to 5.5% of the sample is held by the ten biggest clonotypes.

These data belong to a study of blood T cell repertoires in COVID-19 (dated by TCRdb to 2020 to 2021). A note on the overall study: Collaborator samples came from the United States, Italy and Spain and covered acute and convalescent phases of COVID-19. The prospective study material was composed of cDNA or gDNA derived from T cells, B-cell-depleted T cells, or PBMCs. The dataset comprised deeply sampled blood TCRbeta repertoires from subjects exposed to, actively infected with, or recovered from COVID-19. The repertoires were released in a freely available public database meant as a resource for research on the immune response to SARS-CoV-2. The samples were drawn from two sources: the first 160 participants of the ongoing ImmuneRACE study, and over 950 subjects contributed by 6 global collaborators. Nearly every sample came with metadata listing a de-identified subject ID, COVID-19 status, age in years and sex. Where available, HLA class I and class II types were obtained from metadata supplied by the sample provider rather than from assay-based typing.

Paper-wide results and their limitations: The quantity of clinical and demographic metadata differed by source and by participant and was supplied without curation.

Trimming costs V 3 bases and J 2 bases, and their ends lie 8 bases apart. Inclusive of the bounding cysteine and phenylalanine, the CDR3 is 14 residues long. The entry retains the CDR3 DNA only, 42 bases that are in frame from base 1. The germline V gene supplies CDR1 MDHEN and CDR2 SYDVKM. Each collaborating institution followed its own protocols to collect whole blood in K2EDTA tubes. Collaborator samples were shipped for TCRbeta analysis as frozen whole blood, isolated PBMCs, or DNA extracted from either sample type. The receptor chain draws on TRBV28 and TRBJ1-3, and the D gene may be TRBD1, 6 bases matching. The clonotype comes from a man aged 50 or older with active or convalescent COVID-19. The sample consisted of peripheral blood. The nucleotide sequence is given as TGTGCCAGCAGTTTTTGGACAGCTGGAAACACCATATATTTT. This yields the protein CASSFWTAGNTIYF.